Detailed here is one T cell receptor beta chain. Indicated time point: patch test 1, 2 weeks after DPC sensitization. Treatment here: therapeutic diphenylcyclopropenone sensitization with weekly scalp DPC. TCRdb itself ran the RACE reads through MiXCR, one entry per CDR3 protein. The sample lists under 150,000 distinct CDR3 sequences, roughly an eighth seen once, with approximately 1.5% in the top ten. This entry comes from a study of human T cells and chemical hapten exposure. Study details: Doses of diphenylcyclopropenone went to the patients' scalps weekly throughout the approximately 25-week study.

From germline, CDR1 is LGHNA and CDR2 YSLEER. This CDR3 is 15 amino acids long. V was shortened by 4 bases and J by 2 bases, with 14 bases between the two germline ends. The chain is built from TRBV4-3 and TRBJ1-1; possibly TRBD1 for D (5 bases). This sequence was found in a woman aged 45-60 years with alopecia areata. Some clones in this sample may be carry-over from other donors' samples. This specimen consisted of whole blood, obtained in connection with sensitization to the hapten diphenylcyclopropenone (DPC). CDR3 loop: CASSLRIRVNTEAFF. The DNA for the CDR3 is TGCGCCAGCAGCCTGAGAATCAGGGTCAACACTGAAGCTTTCTTT.